These T cell receptor beta chains were read from a single sample in a study of T-cell memory formation after mild COVID-19. Via MiXCR, TCRdb re-called the 5' RACE reads, giving one row per CDR3 protein. The sample lists 400,000 to 500,000 distinct CDR3 sequences; approximately 20% were seen once. Sequencing input: PBMCs or a T cell subset sorted from them (not recorded which). These receptors all come from an adult woman who had mild COVID-19 (a few samples of this study predate the infection). Cell type and time point are not known. Both conserved end residues are part of each CDR3. Each record gives: J gene, clone size, V gene, D gene, CDR3 protein. A D gene is named only where the DNA matches it firmly. Size is stated for part of the rows, as once, few or many counts, or as a class when the clone is expanded.

TRBJ2-5 - TRBV4-1 TRBD1 CASSQSTGAAETQYF
TRBJ2-7 few TRBV5-1 - CASMDGAASYEQYF
TRBJ2-1 few TRBV29-1 TRBD2 CSVWGLAGSQSYNEQFF
TRBJ2-7 - TRBV3-1 TRBD2 CASSISGGLQAYEQYF
TRBJ2-7 - TRBV27 - CASSLIGQSYEQYF
TRBJ2-7 - TRBV27 TRBD2 CASSPQAGGTYEQYF
TRBJ2-1 - TRBV15 TRBD1 CATSRDSWGQTYNEQFF
TRBJ1-6 - TRBV27 - CASSREPNSPLHF
TRBJ2-1 few TRBV7-2 TRBD2 CASSLQGFSGKWNEQFF
TRBJ1-2 few TRBV28 - CASSSAGDGYTF
TRBJ1-5 - TRBV5-1 - CASSPGGASQPQHF
TRBJ2-3 - TRBV5-4 TRBD1 CASSPGQGFKTDTQYF
TRBJ2-5 - TRBV12-3/TRBV12-4 TRBD2 CASSPRIAGGQETQYF
TRBJ2-3 - TRBV15 TRBD2 CATSLKWEGSTDTQYF
TRBJ1-1 - TRBV19 - CASSMRYTEAFF
TRBJ2-1 - TRBV10-3 TRBD1 CAISGTGGNEQFF
TRBJ1-1 - TRBV7-9 - CASSLVRGVLTTEAFF
TRBJ2-5 - TRBV7-9 TRBD1 CASSLWGQLQETQYF
TRBJ1-1 - TRBV4-3 - CASSQGGGRNTEAFF
TRBJ1-5 few TRBV7-9 - CASSLSGSLKPQHF
TRBJ1-1 once TRBV6-5 - CASSYSSGTKNTEAFF
TRBJ2-2 - TRBV2 TRBD2 CASSLAGGVAGELFF
TRBJ2-2 - TRBV24-1 - CATSQGNTGELFF
TRBJ1-2 - TRBV9 - CASSVGLYGYTF
TRBJ2-3 - TRBV12-3/TRBV12-4 TRBD2 CASSFGGGVDTQYF
TRBJ2-1 - TRBV12-3/TRBV12-4 TRBD2 CASSSRSGGAGYEQFF
TRBJ2-7 - TRBV7-8 - CASSFTGTSREQYF
TRBJ1-4 few TRBV5-6 TRBD1 CASSLVPGQGSEKLFF
TRBJ2-3 - TRBV5-1 - CASSLAVIARTDTQYF
TRBJ1-1 few TRBV20-1 TRBD1 CSAREGAEGLAFF
TRBJ1-2 - TRBV4-3 - CASSPGTPPETF
TRBJ2-2 - TRBV3-1 - CASRGRTNTGELFF
TRBJ2-3 - TRBV5-1 - CASSLWQADDTQYF
TRBJ2-2 - TRBV12-3/TRBV12-4 - CASSLVPGTTGELFF
TRBJ1-1 many TRBV7-9 TRBD1 CASSPTPGQGVNEAFF
TRBJ2-7 - TRBV6-2/TRBV6-3 TRBD1 CASSGTGWYEQYF
TRBJ2-1 few TRBV11-3 - CASSLGPSGPYSYNEQFF
TRBJ2-5 few TRBV7-9 - CASSFGETQETQYF
TRBJ2-1 - TRBV9 TRBD2 CASSVSSGSVNEQFF